Detailed here is one T cell receptor beta chain. Its antigen is undetermined. The data belong to a study of identifying expanded T cells in peripheral blood. Study conclusions and caveats: Differentially abundant clones: about 1.1 between replicates, about 15 at around 15 days, less than 25 at four. Two-week clone count variance significantly increased as total template count grew.

The CDR3 has 15 amino acids. The V and J ends lost 2 bases and 3 bases respectively, with 13 bases between them. In germline, CDR1 is LGHNA, CDR2 YSLEER. The table came from immunoSEQ multiplex PCR; TCRdb's copy has only in-frame clones and leaves some out. The sample lists fewer than 80,000 clones; around four fifths were seen once. This TCR was sampled from a person between 18 and 70 years old in good health. Material for sequencing was blood. V is TRBV4-3 and J is TRBJ1-1; the D gene is possibly TRBD1 (5 bases). Written as DNA, the CDR3 is TGCGCCAGCAGCCAATCCTCCCGGGGCCACACTGAAGCTTTCTTT. Amino acids: CASSQSSRGHTEAFF.